Sequencing of this T cell receptor (beta chain) was carried out in a study of cytomegalovirus exposure and HLA in healthy donors. Study background: An early release of data contained 80 million to 85 million unique TCRs, which came from HLA-typed donors.

Germline CDR1 is MNHEY and CDR2 is SVGAGI. This CDR3 has 13 amino acids. The trim removed 6 bases at V and 4 bases at J, leaving 3 bases unmatched. The PCR contained 60 Vbeta and 13 Jbeta primers. Some clones are missing from TCRdb's copy, which holds only in-frame ones; the method was immunoSEQ multiplex PCR. Among over 150,000 clones listed, around four fifths were seen once. Points from the study as a whole: A later analysis reportedly found that, within productive TCRs, an Asian-associated ancestry cluster had fewer N-insertions than the mean observed across the approximately 690 donors.

This clone has only one observation. Its antigen is as yet unknown. The study sampled nominally healthy donors, though unrecorded immune exposures were likely. The clonotype was recovered from a woman between 55 and 75 years old in good health and CMV-seropositive. Material for sequencing was PBMCs. The rearrangement uses TRBV6-5 and TRBJ1-1; 9 positions agree with TRBD1. In nucleotides, the CDR3 is TGTGCCAGCAGCATACAGGGGGCCACTGAAGCTTTCTTT. It yields the protein CASSIQGATEAFF.